The clone carrying this T cell receptor beta chain has at least ten counts. The sample originates from a study of regulatory T cells in long-lasting Graves disease. As to time point: newly diagnosed GD, antithyroid drugs for less than 3 months. Extracted PBMC RNA gave rise to the TCR library. CDR1 and CDR2 (germline): SEHNR, FQNEAQ (reference sequence). The CDR3 is 17 amino acids. Unmatched junction bases numbered 7, after V lost 2 bases and J lost 1 base. Both iRepertoire HTBI primers and Arm-PCR of CDR3 regions were used to build the TCR beta libraries. One entry per CDR3 protein results from TCRdb running MiXCR on the multiplex PCR reads. Among 250,000 to 300,000 distinct CDR3 sequences, 18% were seen once, and the ten largest hold 13% to 15%. These same data were also listed under a study on T cells in Graves' hyperthyroidism and ophthalmopathy.

This material consisted of peripheral blood mononuclear cells (PBMCs), taken at new diagnosis, from a patient treated with antithyroid drugs. The chain links TRBV7-9 to TRBJ2-3, with TRBD2 identical over 9 bases. This receptor was obtained from a woman aged 30 to 39 with Graves disease. The CDR3 is CASSLSAGGPGTDTQYF. CDR3 bases: TGTGCCAGCAGCTTATCGGCGGGGGGGCCTGGCACAGATACGCAGTATTTT.